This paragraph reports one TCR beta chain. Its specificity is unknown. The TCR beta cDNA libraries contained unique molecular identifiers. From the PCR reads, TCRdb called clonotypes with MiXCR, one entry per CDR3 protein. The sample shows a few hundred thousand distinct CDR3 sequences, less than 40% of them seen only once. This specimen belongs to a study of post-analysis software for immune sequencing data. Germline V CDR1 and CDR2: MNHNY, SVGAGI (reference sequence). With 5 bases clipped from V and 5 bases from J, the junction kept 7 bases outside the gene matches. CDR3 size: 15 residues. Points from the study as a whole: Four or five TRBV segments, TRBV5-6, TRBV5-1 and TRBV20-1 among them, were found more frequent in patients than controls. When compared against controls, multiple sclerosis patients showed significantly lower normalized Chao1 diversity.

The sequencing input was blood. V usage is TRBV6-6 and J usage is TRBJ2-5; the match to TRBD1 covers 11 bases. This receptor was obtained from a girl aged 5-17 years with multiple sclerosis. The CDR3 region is CASSNGQGARETQYF. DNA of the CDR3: TGTGCCAGCAGTAACGGACAGGGGGCTAGGGAGACCCAGTACTTC.